This TCR beta chain was found in a study of T-cell memory formation after mild COVID-19. cDNA libraries for TCR alpha and TCR beta, carrying sample barcodes and UMIs, came from 5'RACE with constant-segment primers. TCRdb fed the 5' RACE reads into MiXCR, producing one record per CDR3 protein. The repertoire holds some 250,000 distinct CDR3 sequences, with roughly 17% as singletons. As to this clonotype: What it binds is unknown.

Study-level findings and limits: Contracting clones from day 15 to 85 showed balanced CD4/CD8; later expanders favored CD4+.

CDR1 is SGHRS, CDR2 YFSETQ, per germline. The CDR3 has 16 amino acids. J was trimmed by 3 bases and V by 3 bases; bases with no gene match: 2. Source material: PBMCs or a T cell subset sorted from them (not recorded which). The TCR comes from a man aged 18 to 30 who had mild COVID-19 (a few samples of this study predate the infection). Cell type and time point are not known. The chain uses TRBV5-1 and TRBJ2-1, with 14 bases lining up with TRBD2. CDR3 residues: CASSSGTSGGYNEQFF. As DNA, the CDR3 is TGCGCCAGCAGCTCCGGGACTAGCGGGGGCTACAATGAGCAGTTCTTC.